This T cell receptor (beta chain) was obtained from a study of CD8 T cells in ankylosing spondylitis (dated by TCRdb to 2017 to 2019). Some background on the complete study: The study profiled T cell receptor beta repertoires in healthy donors and ankylosing spondylitis patients to find disease-linked TCR variants. Peripheral blood samples were taken, and synovial fluid was additionally collected from ankylosing spondylitis patients. The whole study cohort included roughly 110 healthy donors and some 27 ankylosing spondylitis patients.

For sequencing, an Illumina MiSeq was employed. TCR beta libraries were prepared by quantitative 5'-RACE with molecular barcodes. Per the source publication's procedure: To identify disease-linked TCR variants, a new computational method was used, one built on a probabilistic model of VDJ rearrangement. Through fastp at Q25 and MiXCR, TCRdb rebuilt clones from the public reads, retaining in-frame beta chains. Every distinct CDR3 protein forms one entry, paired with its most common genes and DNA. TCRdb's processing, not the study's, gives the V and J calls here. This sample holds 30,000 to 45,000 distinct CDR3 sequences; approximately 15% were observed only once. The biggest ten clones account for 35% to 50% of the sample. Overall results and qualifications from the work: Significant enrichment of the disease-linked clones was reported in matched synovial fluid samples from ankylosing spondylitis patients. The disease-linked clones showed a CD8+ phenotype and occurred at relatively low frequencies in peripheral blood. A TCR beta motif made up of several highly homologous amino acid variants appeared to be characteristic of blood from ankylosing spondylitis patients. Some TCR beta motif variants had previously been reported in synovial fluid and blood of reactive arthritis patients, which suggested common disease-initiation mechanisms.

Comment on this clonotype: This clone's antigen is unknown. The record has no base qualities; no much larger clone is one base away.

Sequencing used blood. The source is a male donor with ankylosing spondylitis or in good health (not recorded which).

The CDR3 region reads CSVGDRGNNEQFF. The base sequence is TGCAGCGTTGGGGACAGGGGTAACAATGAGCAGTTCTTC. The chain was built from TRBV29-1 and TRBJ2-1; TRBD1 aligns with 10 central bases. Sequences SQVTM (CDR1) and ANQGSEA (CDR2) are obtained from the germline V gene. V is cut back by 4 bases and J by 5 bases, with 2 bases in the junction unmatched. The CDR3 measures 13 amino acids from cysteine to phenylalanine. CDR3 DNA is the only sequence kept; it has 39 bases, read in frame from the first base.